This entry lists 10 T cell receptor beta chains sequenced from one sample in a study of OX40 agonist ivuxolimab in advanced cancers. Data came from immunoSEQ multiplex PCR; TCRdb stores just in-frame clones and leaves some out. Here the sample spans around 69,000 clones, roughly nine tenths being singletons. The starting material was CD4+ or CD8+ T cells sorted from blood, obtained in a trial of the OX40 agonist ivuxolimab. Receptor source: an adult with an advanced solid tumor such as melanoma, head and neck, liver or kidney cancer.

As concerns this clone: One end of the junction does not line up with germline, which may come from a read error. V usage is TRBV11-3 and J usage is TRBJ2-7; D perhaps matches TRBD1 (5 bases). The CDR3 is made up of 13 amino acids. The germline CDR1 and CDR2 sequences are SGHNT and YENEEA. The CDR3 spells CASSAQGSYGQYF. CDR3 nucleotide sequence: TGTGCCAGCAGCGCTCAGGGTTCGTACGGGCAGTACTTC.

The chain is built from TRBV9 and TRBJ1-5; 8 bases fit TRBD1. The germline V gene encodes CDR1 SGDLS and CDR2 YYNGEE. The CDR3 contains 14 residues. After removal of 4 bases from V and 6 bases from J, the junction contained 6 bases not matched to a gene. The CDR3 here is CASSPGQGRQPQHF. Here the CDR3 DNA reads TGTGCCAGCAGCCCCGGACAGGGTCGTCAGCCCCAGCATTTT.

The J gene is TRBJ2-7, the V gene TRBV6-1; 10 positions agree with TRBD1. Per the germline V gene, CDR1 is MNHNS and CDR2 is SASEGT. The CDR3 consists of 14 residues. V lost 1 base to trimming and J lost 3 bases; unmatched junction nucleotides: 0. The CDR3, as DNA: TGTGCCAGCAGTGAAGGGACAGGGGGCTACGAGCAGTACTTC. This translates into CASSEGTGGYEQYF.

The table lists this clone with a few counts. The gene calls are TRBV11-2 and TRBJ2-7; 9 bases line up with TRBD2. Germline lookup yields CDR1 SGHAT and CDR2 FQNNGV. The CDR3 runs to 16 residues. V was clipped by 5 bases and J by 2 bases; unmatched bases: 10. CDR3 DNA: TGTGCCAGCAGCGCCGAGCAGCGGGAGGAACCCTACGAGCAGTACTTC. Translated, it gives CASSAEQREEPYEQYF. The variable domain in full, with the rest retrieved from reference TRBV11-2 and TRBJ2-7, is EAGVAQSPRYKIIEKRQSVAFWCNPISGHATLYWYQQILGQGPKLLIQFQNNGVVDDSQLPKDRFSAERLKGVDSTLKIQPAKLEDSAVYLCASSAEQREEPYEQYFGPGTRLTVT.

The chain uses TRBV6-1 and TRBJ1-3, with D possibly TRBD1 on 5 matching bases. Germline V gene data show CDR1 as MNHNS and CDR2 as SASEGT. V lost 1 base and J 4 bases, leaving 14 bases between the germline ends. CDR3 length: 16 residues. The CDR3, as DNA: TGTGCCAGCAGTGAAGAGGGAGGGGCGCTAGGAAACACCATATATTTT. Translating gives CASSEEGGALGNTIYF.

The chain combines TRBV27 with TRBJ2-1; TRBD2 matches at 8 bases. With 2 bases clipped from V and 3 bases from J, the junction kept 0 bases outside the gene matches. CDR3 length: 14 amino acids. Germline V CDR1 and CDR2: MNHEY, SMNVEV (reference sequence). As DNA, the CDR3 is TGTGCCAGCAGTTTAGCGGGAGGCTACAATGAGCAGTTCTTC. The encoded protein is CASSLAGGYNEQFF.

The chain joins TRBV11-2 to TRBJ1-5; tentatively, D is TRBD1 (5 bases). The V gene's germline CDR1 is SGHAT and CDR2 FQNNGV. With 1 base removed from V and 4 bases from J, the gap between germline ends came to 11 bases. This CDR3 spans 15 amino acids. Here the CDR3 reads CASSLGPGVNQPQHF. The CDR3 DNA follows: TGTGCCAGCAGCTTAGGGCCGGGGGTGAATCAGCCCCAGCATTTT.

The chain uses TRBV11-3 and TRBJ2-2; D may correspond to TRBD1 or TRBD2 (6 bases each). The V end was cut by 5 bases, the J end by 4 bases, with 17 bases between. The CDR3 spans 16 residues. CDR1 is SGHNT and CDR2 is YENEEA in the germline V gene. The CDR3 DNA follows: TGTGCCAGCAGCAAACCCGGGGGCAGGAGCACCGGGGAGCTGTTTTTT. Residues: CASSKPGGRSTGELFF.

The chain joins TRBV6-5 to TRBJ2-7; 11 bases map to TRBD1. In germline, CDR1 is MNHEY, CDR2 SVGAGI. The CDR3 runs 16 residues. With 4 bases clipped from V and 1 base from J, the junction kept 6 bases outside the gene matches. In nucleotides, the CDR3 is TGTGCCAGCAGTTCCAAGGACAGGGGGCTATCCTACGAGCAGTACTTC. This codes for CASSSKDRGLSYEQYF.

The chain joins TRBV11-2 to TRBJ2-5; tentative D call: TRBD2 (7 bases). Looked up from germline, CDR1 is SGHAT and CDR2 is FQNNGV. V was clipped by 5 bases and J by 1 base, with 11 bases between them. The CDR3 is 14 amino acids. CDR3 amino acids: CASSLGGPQETQYF. CDR3 DNA sequence: TGTGCCAGCAGCCTCGGGGGGCCCCAAGAGACCCAGTACTTC.